This T cell receptor (beta chain) was profiled in a study of a mutant IDH1 vaccine in newly diagnosed glioma. Trimming stripped 5 bases from V and 1 base from J, with 11 bases between. CDR3 length: 14 amino acids. Germline V CDR1 and CDR2: SEHNR, FQNEAQ (reference sequence). The table came from immunoSEQ multiplex PCR; TCRdb's copy has only in-frame clones and leaves some out. In the table there are 68,000 or so clones, more than 65% of which are singletons. Stated time point: baseline, week 1 (first vaccination visit). Treatment meaning: pre-vaccination baseline after standard-of-care therapy. The material sequenced was PBMCs, taken from a glioma patient treated with radiotherapy, temozolomide or both. The J gene is TRBJ1-1, the V gene TRBV7-9; D remains unclear. This TCR derives from a man between 45 and 60 years old with glioma. Here the CDR3 DNA reads TGTGCCAGCAGCCGTTCGGGCGGGAACACTGAAGCTTTCTTT. Amino acids: CASSRSGGNTEAFF.